Below are 27 T cell receptor beta chains sequenced from a single sample in a study of blood T cell repertoires in COVID-19. Method: immunoSEQ multiplex PCR; TCRdb's copy keeps in-frame clones and lacks some. This sample has 250,000 to 300,000 clones, with 65% to 85% found just once. The source material was PBMCs or T cells enriched from blood (not recorded which). These receptors all stem from a man aged 45-60 years who had recovered from COVID-19.

The V call is TRBV6-2 or TRBV6-3, the J call TRBJ2-3; 9 positions match TRBD2. V was clipped by 0 bases and J by 1 base; unmatched bases: 14. The V gene's germline CDR1 is MNHEY and CDR2 SVGEGT. The CDR3 has 20 amino acids. CDR3: CASSYSIASGTSRGTDTQYF. Written as DNA, the CDR3 is TGTGCCAGCAGTTACTCGATCGCCTCCGGGACTAGCAGGGGCACAGATACGCAGTATTTT.

V usage is TRBV5-1 and J usage is TRBJ2-5; 9 bases agree with TRBD2. The CDR3 has 15 amino acids. After removal of 5 bases from V and 5 bases from J, the junction contained 10 bases not matched to a gene. CDR1 and CDR2 from the germline V gene are SGHRS and YFSETQ. The CDR3 nucleotides read TGCGCCAGCAGTGGCGGGGGGGCAGGAGGGGAGACCCAGTACTTC. Residues: CASSGGGAGGETQYF. The whole variable domain, remainder taken from reference TRBV5-1 and TRBJ2-5, is KAGVTQTPRYLIKTRGQQVTLSCSPISGHRSVSWYQQTPGQGLQFLFEYFSETQRNKGNFPGRFSGRQFSNSRSEMNVSTLELGDSALYLCASSGGGAGGETQYFGPGTRLLVL.

The chain recombines TRBV9 with TRBJ2-3, with 9 bases that match TRBD1. V lost 3 bases and J lost 2; bases outside the gene matches: 4. Per germline, CDR1 SGDLS and CDR2 YYNGEE. The CDR3 length is 15 residues. CDR3 DNA sequence: TGTGCCAGCAGCGGGACAGGGGCGTACACAGATACGCAGTATTTT. The encoded protein is CASSGTGAYTDTQYF.

The sample holds one count of this clone. The chain links TRBV5-8 to TRBJ1-2; D possibly corresponds to TRBD1 (6 bases). The CDR3 extends over 12 amino acids. CDR1 and CDR2 (germline): SGHTS, YDEGEE. The germline V and J ends were trimmed by 7 bases and 4 bases, with 11 bases remaining between them. The CDR3 region is CASRTVVYGYTF. CDR3 sequence (DNA): TGTGCCAGCCGGACAGTGGTCTATGGCTACACCTTC.

This chain links TRBV24-1 with TRBJ2-2; a possible D gene is TRBD2 (6 bases). The germline V gene encodes CDR1 KGHDR and CDR2 SFDVKD. V lost 11 bases to trimming and J lost 6 bases, with 12 bases between them. The CDR3 is 12 amino acids. CDR3 amino acids: CASNAGPGELFF. The CDR3 DNA is TGTGCCAGCAACGCGGGGCCCGGGGAGCTGTTTTTT.

This clone was observed a single time. The chain couples TRBV25-1 to TRBJ1-5; D is possibly TRBD1 (5 bases). The CDR3 length is 14 residues. V was trimmed by 6 bases and J by 5 bases, leaving 14 bases between them. Germline V gene sequence: CDR1 MGHDK, CDR2 SYGVNS. CDR3 sequence (DNA): TGTGCCAGCAGCGCCGCAGGGTTGCATCAGCCCCAGCATTTT. This sequence encodes CASSAAGLHQPQHF.

The rearrangement joins TRBV11-3 to TRBJ2-3; 11 nucleotides align to TRBD2. Germline loops: CDR1 SGHNT, CDR2 YENEEA. V was clipped by 3 bases and J by 3 bases; unmatched bases: 11. The CDR3 is 18 amino acids. The CDR3 region has the DNA TGTGCCAGCAGCTTTGGTAGCGGGGGGGCCGGGAGGACAGATACGCAGTATTTT. It yields the protein CASSFGSGGAGRTDTQYF. The full variable domain, completed using reference TRBV11-3 and TRBJ2-3, is EAGVVQSPRYKIIEKKQPVAFWCNPISGHNTLYWYLQNLGQGPELLIRYENEEAVDDSQLPKDRFSAERLKGVDSTLKIQPAELGDSAVYLCASSFGSGGAGRTDTQYFGPGTRLTVL.

This clone was observed once. The chain is built from TRBV19 and TRBJ2-3, with TRBD1 matching 9 bases. The CDR3 is 17 residues long. The trim removed 5 bases at V and 4 bases at J, leaving 13 bases unmatched. The germline V gene has CDR1 LNHDA and CDR2 SQIVND (reference sequence). The CDR3 loop reads CASSGITGGWVPDTQYF. The DNA of the CDR3 is TGTGCCAGTAGTGGCATAACAGGGGGCTGGGTCCCAGATACGCAGTATTTT. The full variable domain, completed using reference TRBV19 and TRBJ2-3, is DGGITQSPKYLFRKEGQNVTLSCEQNLNHDAMYWYRQDPGQGLRLIYYSQIVNDFQKGDIAEGYSVSREKKESFPLTVTSAQKNPTAFYLCASSGITGGWVPDTQYFGPGTRLTVL.

J is TRBJ1-3 and V is TRBV4-2, with 8 bases aligning to TRBD1. V dropped 3 bases and J dropped 1; count of bases not matched to a gene: 8. The CDR3 runs to 17 residues. Germline V lookup: CDR1 LGHNA, CDR2 YNFKEQ. This chain's CDR3 is CASSHPDREGSGNTIYF. The CDR3 DNA follows: TGTGCCAGCAGCCATCCGGACAGGGAAGGGTCTGGAAACACCATATATTTT.

On this clone: A read error may account for a junction end that differs from germline. This chain joins TRBV3-1 (or the pseudogene TRBV3-2) and TRBJ2-3, with TRBD2 identical over 8 bases. Germline-derived CDR1 and CDR2 are LGHDT and YNNKEL (reference sequence). This CDR3 is 16 amino acids long. CDR3 sequence: CASRQAGLVLTDTQYF. The CDR3 nucleotides are TGTGCCAGCCGCCAGGCGGGACTAGTATTAACAGATACGCAGTATTTT.

About this clone: Other DNA sequences within the sample encode an identical CDR3. This chain connects TRBV12-3 or TRBV12-4 to TRBJ1-2, with unresolved D. The CDR3 covers 12 residues. V dropped 2 bases and J dropped 5 bases, with 6 bases sitting between them. The CDR3 here is CASSLFRYGYTF. In DNA form, the CDR3 reads TGTGCCAGCAGTTTATTTCGGTATGGCTACACCTTC.

The J gene is TRBJ2-5, the V gene TRBV19, with D maybe TRBD1 (5 bases). Trimming stripped 5 bases from V and 6 bases from J, with 16 bases between. The germline V gene has CDR1 LNHDA and CDR2 SQIVND (reference sequence). The CDR3 runs 14 residues. As DNA, the CDR3 is TGTGCCAGTAGTGTAGGACACAGCATACAGACCCAGTACTTC. Translation: CASSVGHSIQTQYF.

V is TRBV28 and J is TRBJ2-1; tentatively, D is TRBD2 (5 bases). V lost 0 bases and J 13 bases, leaving 13 bases between the germline ends. Germline V gene sequence: CDR1 MDHEN, CDR2 SYDVKM. The CDR3 loop spans 13 amino acids. The CDR3 nucleotides read TGTGCCAGCAGTTTATGGACGGACTCGGATCAGTTCTTC. As protein: CASSLWTDSDQFF.

The rearrangement links TRBV11-3 to TRBJ2-1, with 8 bases identical to TRBD1. This CDR3 has 14 amino acids. J gave up 7 bases and V 4 bases, and 6 bases lay outside the gene matches. Germline V gene lookup returns CDR1 SGHNT and CDR2 YENEEA. The CDR3 loop reads CASSWRTGLNEQFF. CDR3 DNA sequence: TGTGCCAGCAGCTGGAGGACAGGGCTGAATGAGCAGTTCTTC.

The V and J genes are TRBV7-9 and TRBJ1-4; no firm D call. The CDR3 loop spans 12 amino acids. Germline V gives CDR1 SEHNR, CDR2 FQNEAQ (reference sequence). Trimming removed 11 bases from V and 7 bases from J, with 14 bases in between. The CDR3 sequence: CASRGYSEKLFF. CDR3 sequence (DNA): TGTGCCTCCAGAGGGTATAGTGAAAAACTGTTTTTT.

The chain carries TRBV5-4 and TRBJ1-4; possible D gene TRBD1, 6 bases. Germline CDR1 SGHNT, CDR2 YYREEE (reference sequence). The V and J ends lost 4 bases and 7 bases respectively, with 17 bases between them. The CDR3 sequence is 15 residues long. The CDR3 protein is CASSPWGGEGEKLFF. The DNA for the CDR3 is TGTGCCAGCAGCCCGTGGGGGGGCGAGGGTGAAAAACTGTTTTTT.

The CDR3 DNA follows: TGTGCCTGGAGTGTCTCCAGGAATACGCAGTATTTT. Translation gives CAWSVSRNTQYF. The V and J genes are TRBV30 and TRBJ2-3, with D unresolved. This CDR3 region has 12 residues. Germline V CDR1 and CDR2: GTSNPN, SVGIG (reference sequence). V was pared by 0 bases and J by 7 bases, with 8 bases between.

The chain links TRBV7-3 to TRBJ2-2; 11 bases map to TRBD2. CDR1 and CDR2 from the germline V gene are SGHTA and FQGTGA. With 1 base clipped from V and 4 bases from J, the junction kept 2 bases outside the gene matches. This CDR3 contains 16 residues. The CDR3 is CASSLKGLAGTGELFF. CDR3 bases: TGTGCCAGCAGCTTAAAAGGACTAGCGGGCACCGGGGAGCTGTTTTTT.

The rearrangement links TRBV11-2 to TRBJ1-2; 7 nucleotides agree with TRBD1. J gave up 8 bases and V 1 base, and 13 bases lay outside the gene matches. Germline lookup yields CDR1 SGHAT and CDR2 FQNNGV. The CDR3 is 16 residues long. The CDR3 loop reads CASSLGSMEGARGYTF. The DNA of the CDR3 is TGTGCCAGCAGCTTAGGCTCTATGGAGGGGGCGCGAGGCTACACCTTC.

The chain is built from TRBV5-1 and TRBJ2-5, with 7 positions matching TRBD1. CDR3 length: 15 residues. From germline, CDR1 is SGHRS and CDR2 YFSETQ. The V and J ends lost 0 bases and 4 bases, in that order; junction bases with no gene match: 6. The CDR3 spells CASSLAPAGGETQYF. DNA of the CDR3: TGCGCCAGCAGCTTGGCGCCGGCAGGGGGAGAGACCCAGTACTTC.

The chain couples TRBV21-1 to TRBJ1-5. TRBV21-1 is listed as a pseudogene. The CDR3 contains 16 residues. CDR3 sequence reads: CAIRTRGGDSNQPQHF. The CDR3 nucleotides read TGTGCCATCAGAACCCGGGGGGGGGATAGCAATCAGCCCCAGCATTTT.

The CDR3 region is CASSEGFQGTEAFF. The CDR3, as DNA: TGTGCCAGCAGTGAAGGCTTTCAGGGCACTGAAGCTTTCTTT. This sequence joins TRBV2 and TRBJ1-1; possible D gene TRBD1, 5 bases. Germline V gene data show CDR1 as SNHLY and CDR2 as FYNNEI. The CDR3 is made up of 14 amino acids. V shed 1 base and J shed 4 bases, with 10 bases lying between them.

The chain employs TRBV7-6 and TRBJ1-3, with 7 bases lining up with TRBD1. Germline assignment: CDR1 SGHVS and CDR2 FNYEAQ. The CDR3 sequence is 15 residues long. V was clipped by 3 bases and J by 0 bases; unmatched bases: 2. The CDR3 nucleotides are TGTGCCAGCAGCTTGGACAGGATCTCTGGAAACACCATATATTTT. Translation: CASSLDRISGNTIYF.

The V gene is TRBV7-9, the J gene TRBJ2-2; TRBD1 agrees at 8 bases. CDR3 size: 14 residues. Looked up from germline, CDR1 is SEHNR and CDR2 is FQNEAQ (reference sequence). Germline trimming cut 2 bases from V and 5 bases from J; bases unmatched to any gene: 1. The CDR3: CASSLRQGTGELFF. Here the CDR3 DNA reads TGTGCCAGCAGCTTAAGACAGGGGACCGGGGAGCTGTTTTTT.

The chain is built from TRBV6-2 or TRBV6-3 and TRBJ1-2, with TRBD1 matching 7 bases. This CDR3 has 15 amino acids. CDR1 is MNHEY and CDR2 is SVGEGT in the germline V gene. V shed 0 bases, J shed 4 bases, and the junction held 5 bases outside the gene matches. For the CDR3, the DNA is TGTGCCAGCAGTTACTCGACAGGGTTGGGCTATGGCTACACCTTC. Translation: CASSYSTGLGYGYTF.

J is TRBJ1-4 and V is TRBV18; D is unresolved. CDR3 length: 16 residues. The V gene's germline CDR1 is KGHSH and CDR2 LQKENI. Trimming shortened V by 0 bases and J by 2 bases, and 10 bases separated the two germline ends. In nucleotides, the CDR3 is TGTGCCAGCTCACCACCCAACTCCCTCACTAATGAAAAACTGTTTTTT. Protein product: CASSPPNSLTNEKLFF.

The genes are TRBV19 and TRBJ1-5; 7 positions agree with TRBD1. This CDR3 is 14 amino acids long. The germline CDR1 and CDR2 sequences are LNHDA and SQIVND (reference sequence). Trimming cost V 5 bases and J 6 bases; bases outside gene matches: 7. CDR3 DNA: TGTGCCAGTAGTGGAAGGGGGCAAGGTCAGCCCCAGCATTTT. Protein sequence: CASSGRGQGQPQHF.